What follows is one T cell receptor (beta chain) and its context. The sample belongs to a study of long-term antiretroviral therapy in people with HIV. The libraries were made with immunoSEQ v3.0 at survey level. TCRdb's copy holds only in-frame clones and misses some; the assay was immunoSEQ multiplex PCR. The repertoire includes about 32,000 clones, roughly 97% of them detected once, and under 2.5% sits in the top ten. With 10 bases removed from V and 0 bases from J, the gap between germline ends came to 19 bases. CDR3 length: 15 amino acids. Looked up from germline, CDR1 is MNHNY and CDR2 is SVGAGI (reference sequence).

The chain uses TRBV6-6 and TRBJ2-7, with a tentative D call TRBD1 (7 bases). This clonotype was obtained from a man younger than 45 with HIV. The specimen comprised unsorted PBMCs, sampled 7.6 years after starting antiretroviral therapy. CDR3 sequence reads: CATSQGGTSSYEQYF. The CDR3 DNA follows: TGTGCCACCAGCCAGGGGGGTACGAGCTCCTACGAGCAGTACTTC.